This T cell receptor beta chain was sequenced during a study of cytomegalovirus exposure and HLA in healthy donors (dated by TCRdb to the late 2010s). Some background on the complete study: According to a later analysis, one platform produced both the 110 or so validation repertoires and the 666 repertoires of the first cohort. To predict cytomegalovirus infection status, the study combined high-throughput TCR immunosequencing, statistical association of individual TCRs with disease status, and machine learning. Along with the approximately 600-subject first cohort, a separate validation cohort of roughly 110 different subjects was used. The aim of the study was to test whether cataloging public T cell receptors could identify signatures of past pathogen exposure. Study-wide conclusions, independent of this receptor: Subsequent analysis determined that TCRs grouped into clusters in the first cohort also showed a tendency toward co-occurrence across the 130 or so validation repertoires, and roughly 94% of cluster scores exceeded 0. It was suggested by the authors that the approach could potentially be generalized to other disease states and immunological phenotypes. Across donors, most TCR sequences were observed very rarely, whereas some public TCRs were present in many individuals. A later analysis lacked HLA typing for the validation cohort, so it scored co-occurrence in that cohort across all 110 or so repertoires. In the study, approximately 160 TCR beta chains were listed as associated with cytomegalovirus. Three of the identified cytomegalovirus-associated TCR beta chains were confirmed in vitro to be specific for cytomegalovirus antigens. The classifier was reported to diagnose cytomegalovirus status with high specificity and sensitivity in both the original and validation cohorts.

Trimming removed 4 bases from V and 6 bases from J, leaving 11 bases between the germline ends. Including cysteine and phenylalanine, the CDR3 has 13 amino acids. The entry retains the CDR3 DNA only, 39 bases that are in frame from base 1. The germline V gene encodes CDR1 SGDLS and CDR2 YYNGEE. Library creation used the immunoSEQ multiplex PCR assay. The study's own analysis went as follows. A statistical classification framework was built to diagnose cytomegalovirus status from the catalog of TCR beta chain sequences. The table comes from immuneACCESS by way of TCRdb, which keeps in-frame sequences with V and J called. Part of the clones is missing from these tables; in studies checked, under half for an unresolved V gene and the rest for unknown reasons. The DNA was the basis for D and trimming; V, J and clone size are from that table. The sample profile shows over 150,000 clones; roughly 89% of them were found once. The ten largest make up over 2.5% of the sample.

Of note for this clone: It has no known antigen specificity. Base qualities are missing; no much larger clone stands one base away.

Donors formed part of the validation cohort, which comprised about 130 subjects and was distinct from the first cohort of roughly 600 subjects. Sequenced material: PBMCs. This sequence uses TRBV9 and TRBJ2-1; the D segment cannot be called with confidence. The source is a woman aged 18-29 years in good health and CMV-seropositive. This receptor has the CDR3 CASSPRVGNEQFF. DNA sequence: TGTGCCAGCAGCCCCCGGGTAGGCAATGAGCAGTTCTTC.